The next 17 T cell receptor beta chains were all read from a single sample in a study of cytomegalovirus exposure and HLA in healthy donors. PCR employed 60 Vbeta and 13 Jbeta primers. Only in-frame clones appear in the TCRdb table, and some are missing; sequencing was by immunoSEQ multiplex PCR. The sample consists of about 200,000 clones, 65% to 80% of them appearing once. Sequenced: PBMCs. The receptor source for this set is a man in his forties or fifties in good health and CMV-seronegative.

This clone was counted a single time. This sequence joins TRBV29-1 and TRBJ2-3; D is perhaps TRBD2 (5 bases). The CDR3 is made up of 13 amino acids. Germline V gives CDR1 SQVTM, CDR2 ANQGSEA. Trimming removed 3 bases at V and 2 bases at J, with 9 bases between. The CDR3 region is CSVDVGATDTQYF. As DNA, the CDR3 is TGCAGCGTTGATGTGGGAGCCACAGATACGCAGTATTTT.

The chain uses TRBV9 and TRBJ2-5; D is uncertain. Germline V gene data show CDR1 as SGDLS and CDR2 as YYNGEE. V was trimmed by 3 bases and J by 5 bases, leaving 8 bases between them. The CDR3 totals 12 residues. DNA of the CDR3: TGTGCCAGCAGCGCCAACGGGGAGACCCAGTACTTC. Its protein is CASSANGETQYF.

The chain combines TRBV27 with TRBJ2-7, with 13 nucleotides matching TRBD2. The CDR3 is 16 amino acids. CDR1 and CDR2 (germline): MNHEY, SMNVEV (reference sequence). Trimming cost V 3 bases and J 6 bases; bases outside gene matches: 8. In nucleotides, the CDR3 is TGTGCCAGCAGTTTCATACTAGCGGGAGGGCTCAGCGAGCAGTACTTC. Its translation is CASSFILAGGLSEQYF.

A single count supports this clone. J is TRBJ2-5 and V is TRBV28; TRBD1 is a possible D gene (6 bases). V was clipped by 6 bases and J by 5 bases, with 25 bases between them. CDR1 and CDR2 (germline): MDHEN, SYDVKM. This CDR3 is built from 17 residues. This CDR3 reads CASSSPPGQGQWETQYF. CDR3 coding DNA: TGTGCCAGCAGCTCCCCACCCGGGCAGGGGCAGTGGGAGACCCAGTACTTC.

The CDR3 loop reads CASSFDPPSGWEGYEQYF. The CDR3 DNA sequence: TGTGCCAGCAGCTTTGACCCTCCGTCGGGGTGGGAGGGCTACGAGCAGTACTTC. This rearrangement joins TRBV12-1 to TRBJ2-7; the table's D call, TRBD2, has no DNA check behind it. TRBV12-1 is a listed pseudogene. There are 18 residues in the CDR3.

The chain combines TRBV4-2 with TRBJ1-1, with D maybe TRBD1 (6 bases). V lost 2 bases, J lost 1 base, and 11 bases lay in between. The length of the CDR3 is 15 residues. Per the germline V gene, CDR1 is LGHNA and CDR2 is YNFKEQ. The DNA for the CDR3 is TGTGCCAGCAGCCAAAGTTACAGGGAGAACACTGAAGCTTTCTTT. Its translation: CASSQSYRENTEAFF.

This sequence joins TRBV7-9 and TRBJ2-7; 9 bases line up with TRBD2. CDR1 is SEHNR, CDR2 FQNEAQ, per germline (reference sequence). Trimming took 4 bases from V and 4 from J; bases not matched to a gene: 17. This CDR3 has 18 residues. In DNA, the CDR3 is TGTGCCAGCAGCTCTAAGACTAGCGGTGATAGAAACTCTTACGAGCAGTACTTC. Amino acids: CASSSKTSGDRNSYEQYF.

The chain links TRBV6-5 to TRBJ2-7; 7 bases are a match to TRBD1. The CDR3 has 14 residues. Germline V gives CDR1 MNHEY, CDR2 SVGAGI. The J segment lost 4 bases and the V segment lost 0 bases, leaving 3 bases of the junction unmatched. As DNA, the CDR3 is TGTGCCAGCAGTTACTCAAGGGGGCCATACGAGCAGTACTTC. Amino acid sequence: CASSYSRGPYEQYF.

The chain employs TRBV7-8 and TRBJ1-1; the D is unclear. Germline CDR1 reads SGHVS; CDR2 reads FQNEAQ. The CDR3 loop spans 13 amino acids. Trimming removed 1 base at V and 1 base at J, with 4 bases between. In DNA, the CDR3 is TGTGCCAGCAGCTTAGTGAGGAACACTGAAGCTTTCTTT. Protein sequence: CASSLVRNTEAFF.

The rearrangement joins TRBV5-1 to TRBJ2-1; 8 nucleotides align to TRBD1. V lost 4 bases and J lost 4; bases outside the gene matches: 7. Germline CDR1 is SGHRS and CDR2 is YFSETQ. The CDR3 is 15 amino acids. CDR3 protein: CASSPTGGTYNEQFF. Here the CDR3 DNA reads TGCGCCAGCAGCCCTACAGGGGGAACATACAATGAGCAGTTCTTC.

The genes are TRBV6-5 and TRBJ1-1; possibly TRBD1 for D (5 bases). Germline CDR1 reads MNHEY; CDR2 reads SVGAGI. The CDR3 sequence is 14 residues long. The V gene lost 4 bases and the J gene lost 1 base, with 10 bases spanning the gap. As DNA, the CDR3 is TGTGCCAGCAGTTGGGGCAGGCGGAACACTGAAGCTTTCTTT. This codes for CASSWGRRNTEAFF.

About this clone itself: Other DNA sequences in this specimen translate into the identical CDR3. The rearrangement joins TRBV19 to TRBJ2-1; D gene unclear. The ends were cut back, 3 bases at V and 7 bases at J, with 10 bases in the middle. The CDR3 is 13 residues long. Germline assignment: CDR1 LNHDA and CDR2 SQIVND (reference sequence). CDR3 loop: CASSIASGNEQFF. CDR3 coding DNA: TGTGCCAGTAGTATCGCCTCCGGGAATGAGCAGTTCTTC.

The chain has TRBV29-1 and TRBJ2-7, with D hard to call. CDR3 length equals 13 residues. Germline V gene lookup returns CDR1 SQVTM and CDR2 ANQGSEA. The germline V and J ends were trimmed by 4 bases and 4 bases, with 14 bases remaining between them. CDR3 DNA sequence: TGCAGCGTTGGCGGTCGACCAATGTACGAGCAGTACTTC. Amino acids: CSVGGRPMYEQYF.

This chain joins TRBV10-3 and TRBJ2-3; D is ambiguous. The germline V gene has CDR1 ENHRY and CDR2 SYGVKD. The CDR3 is made up of 14 amino acids. V lost 0 bases to trimming and J lost 6 bases, with 10 bases between them. In nucleotides, the CDR3 is TGTGCCATCAGTGAGTCGGGCCAACGGGATACGCAGTATTTT. This encodes CAISESGQRDTQYF.

V and J are TRBV9 and TRBJ2-3; D might be TRBD2 (5 bases). Between the trimmed V and J ends, which lost 3 bases and 3 bases, there was a span of 17 bases. Germline V gene data show CDR1 as SGDLS and CDR2 as YYNGEE. This CDR3 spans 16 amino acids. CDR3 nucleotide sequence: TGTGCCAGCAGCGCTATCGGTTCTGGGAGTACAGATACGCAGTATTTT. It translates to CASSAIGSGSTDTQYF.

The chain employs TRBV4-2 and TRBJ2-1; D is possibly TRBD2 (5 bases). The CDR3 loop spans 16 amino acids. V was shortened by 0 bases and J by 4 bases, with 13 bases between the two germline ends. Germline CDR1 and CDR2: LGHNA and YNFKEQ. The CDR3 is CASSQEDSTGYNEQFF. CDR3 sequence (DNA): TGTGCCAGCAGCCAAGAGGACTCAACGGGGTACAATGAGCAGTTCTTC.

This chain joins TRBV4-2 and TRBJ2-2; TRBD2 agrees at 7 bases. Trimming cost V 3 bases and J 6 bases; bases outside gene matches: 16. CDR1 is LGHNA and CDR2 is YNFKEQ in the germline V gene. The CDR3 length is 18 residues. Written as DNA, the CDR3 is TGTGCCAGCAGCCAGGCGGCTAGCGGATTGGGGAGGGCCGGGGAGCTGTTTTTT. As protein: CASSQAASGLGRAGELFF.